The next 24 T cell receptor beta chains were all read from a single sample in a study of CD8 T cells in Susac syndrome. Random hexamers were used to reverse transcribe an amount of roughly 0.45 to 1 ug RNA. Each CDR3 protein gets one entry after TCRdb re-called the immunoSEQ multiplex PCR reads with MiXCR. The sample contains 230,000 or so distinct CDR3 sequences, about 96% of which appear only once. The sample consisted of CD4+ T cells from PBMCs. The receptors derive from a human donor with multiple sclerosis.

The chain carries TRBV15 and TRBJ1-1, with D possibly being TRBD1 (6 bases). This CDR3 comprises 16 residues. Germline V gene lookup returns CDR1 LNHNV and CDR2 YYDKDF (reference sequence). Trimming left V 0 bases short and J 4 bases short, with 15 bases between. In DNA form, the CDR3 reads TGTGCCACCAGCAGAGAACTACAGGGAGTGGGCACTGAAGCTTTCTTT. Amino acid sequence: CATSRELQGVGTEAFF.

CDR3 amino acids: CSAREGRGKNNEQFF. In DNA form, the CDR3 reads TGCAGTGCTAGAGAGGGGAGGGGGAAAAACAATGAGCAGTTCTTC. V is TRBV20-1 and J is TRBJ2-1; a weak D match, TRBD2 (7 bases). The germline V gene encodes CDR1 DFQATT and CDR2 SNEGSKA (reference sequence). CDR3 length equals 15 residues. The V end lost 0 bases, the J end lost 5 bases, and 14 bases lay between the germline ends.

The V gene is TRBV28, the J gene TRBJ1-5, with D perhaps TRBD1 (5 bases). V was pared by 6 bases and J by 5 bases, with 14 bases between. The germline V gene encodes CDR1 MDHEN and CDR2 SYDVKM. There are 14 residues in the CDR3. DNA for the CDR3: TGTGCCAGCAGCCTAGAAAGGGGTTATCAGCCCCAGCATTTT. It codes for CASSLERGYQPQHF.

The V and J genes are TRBV5-1 and TRBJ2-7; TRBD1 aligns across 8 bases. V trimming: 0 bases; J trimming: 3 bases; junction bases outside the gene matches: 8. Germline V gene data show CDR1 as SGHRS and CDR2 as YFSETQ. The CDR3 is 16 amino acids. The CDR3 loop reads CASSLGPGQEFYEQYF. The DNA for the CDR3 is TGCGCCAGCAGCTTGGGGCCGGGACAGGAGTTCTACGAGCAGTACTTC. Full variable domain (rest looked up from reference TRBV5-1 and TRBJ2-7): KAGVTQTPRYLIKTRGQQVTLSCSPISGHRSVSWYQQTPGQGLQFLFEYFSETQRNKGNFPGRFSGRQFSNSRSEMNVSTLELGDSALYLCASSLGPGQEFYEQYFGPGTRLTVT.

This chain links TRBV12-3 or TRBV12-4 with TRBJ2-5; unclear D gene. The CDR3 covers 13 residues. The germline V and J ends were trimmed by 3 bases and 3 bases, with 8 bases remaining between them. The CDR3 DNA sequence: TGTGCCAGCAGTTTTAACACGAAAGAGACCCAGTACTTC. This sequence encodes CASSFNTKETQYF.

The rearrangement joins TRBV7-2 to TRBJ1-5, with D perhaps TRBD1 (5 bases). Trimming removed 5 bases from V and 4 bases from J, with 9 bases in between. Germline loops: CDR1 SGHTA, CDR2 FQGNSA. The CDR3 consists of 13 residues. Here the CDR3 reads CASSIRGNQPQHF. CDR3 DNA sequence: TGTGCCAGCAGCATCCGGGGGAATCAGCCCCAGCATTTT. The whole variable domain, filled in from reference TRBV7-2 and TRBJ1-5, reads GAGVSQSPSNKVTEKGKDVELRCDPISGHTALYWYRQSLGQGLEFLIYFQGNSAPDKSGLPSDRFSAERTGGSVSTLTIQRTQQEDSAVYLCASSIRGNQPQHFGDGTRLSIL.

The J gene is TRBJ1-5, the V gene TRBV3-1; tentative D call: TRBD1 (6 bases). V lost 1 base to trimming and J lost 7 bases, with 11 bases between them. Germline assignment: CDR1 LGHDT and CDR2 YNNKEL (reference sequence). This CDR3 region has 14 residues. CDR3 sequence reads: CASSQAQGFQPQHF. The CDR3 DNA reads as TGTGCCAGCAGCCAAGCACAGGGTTTCCAGCCCCAGCATTTT.

This clonotype was counted once. The gene calls are TRBV6-5 and TRBJ1-2; the D gene is possibly TRBD1 (5 bases). The CDR3 runs to 13 residues. CDR1 MNHEY and CDR2 SVGAGI come from the germline V gene. Trimming removed 5 bases at V and 8 bases at J, with 15 bases between. The CDR3 loop reads CASSNRDLGGYTF. CDR3 sequence (DNA): TGTGCCAGCAGTAACCGGGACCTCGGGGGCTACACCTTC.

V usage is TRBV3-1 and J usage is TRBJ1-5; D is undetermined. Germline CDR1 is LGHDT and CDR2 is YNNKEL (reference sequence). V lost 6 bases and J lost 6, with 21 bases in between. The CDR3 runs 16 residues. CDR3 in amino acids: CASSHRWIQDGQPQHF. The DNA for the CDR3 is TGTGCCAGCAGTCACCGCTGGATACAAGACGGTCAGCCCCAGCATTTT.

This chain links TRBV5-1 with TRBJ1-1; D remains unclear. CDR3 length: 15 amino acids. In germline, CDR1 is SGHRS, CDR2 YFSETQ. Trimming removed 4 bases from V and 0 bases from J, with 13 bases in between. Here the CDR3 reads CASSPWAGMNTEAFF. CDR3 DNA: TGCGCCAGCAGCCCCTGGGCTGGCATGAACACTGAAGCTTTCTTT.

This clonotype was observed a single time. This sequence joins TRBV7-9 and TRBJ2-1; D is perhaps TRBD2 (5 bases). Germline V CDR1 and CDR2: SEHNR, FQNEAQ (reference sequence). Trimming took 5 bases from V and 0 from J, leaving 14 bases between them. This CDR3 comprises 16 residues. CDR3 nucleotide sequence: TGTGCCAGCAGCCCGTCATCGGGAAGCTCCTACAATGAGCAGTTCTTC. Its protein product is CASSPSSGSSYNEQFF.

V and J are TRBV7-9 and TRBJ2-5; D unclear. Germline CDR1 reads SEHNR; CDR2 reads FQNEAQ (reference sequence). The CDR3 extends over 14 amino acids. Trimming took off 5 bases at V and 4 bases at J, with 14 bases between the two ends. The CDR3 spells CASSLGIPRETQYF. The CDR3 DNA sequence: TGTGCCAGCAGCCTAGGGATTCCAAGAGAGACCCAGTACTTC.

The V call is TRBV20-1, the J call TRBJ1-1; D gene uncertain. Germline CDR1 is DFQATT and CDR2 is SNEGSKA (reference sequence). The CDR3 spans 14 residues. V lost 3 bases to trimming and J lost 5 bases, with 16 bases between them. DNA for the CDR3: TGCAGTGCTAGTAAGGGAGACCGCGTGACTGAAGCTTTCTTT. Protein sequence: CSASKGDRVTEAFF.

V usage is TRBV29-1 and J usage is TRBJ1-1, with D possibly matching TRBD1 (5 bases). The V and J ends lost 3 bases and 1 base respectively, with 18 bases between them. Germline V gene lookup returns CDR1 SQVTM and CDR2 ANQGSEA. The length of the CDR3 is 16 residues. CDR3 DNA: TGCAGCGTTGACGGAGGGGCGCCGCCCCAGAACACTGAAGCTTTCTTT. This translates into CSVDGGAPPQNTEAFF.

The V gene is TRBV28, the J gene TRBJ2-1; the D is unclear. Trimming removed 7 bases from V and 5 bases from J, with 6 bases in between. The V gene's germline CDR1 is MDHEN and CDR2 SYDVKM. The CDR3 consists of 11 residues. The CDR3 reads CASTAHNEQFF. In nucleotides, the CDR3 is TGTGCCAGCACGGCCCACAATGAGCAGTTCTTC.

This rearrangement joins TRBV27 to TRBJ1-4, with no clear D. This CDR3 is built from 14 residues. Looked up from germline, CDR1 is MNHEY and CDR2 is SMNVEV (reference sequence). V dropped 5 bases and J dropped 8 bases, with 15 bases sitting between them. The CDR3 loop is CASSPRPLGEKLFF. The CDR3 DNA is TGTGCCAGCAGTCCACGCCCCCTGGGGGAAAAACTGTTTTTT.

In nucleotides, the CDR3 is TGCAGTGCTAGAGTGATACGGGGGGGCCGGGGAGATACGCAGTATTTT. Amino acids: CSARVIRGGRGDTQYF. The chain employs TRBV20-1 and TRBJ2-3; 8 positions agree with TRBD2. Germline CDR1 DFQATT, CDR2 SNEGSKA (reference sequence). The CDR3 length is 16 residues. The trim removed 1 base at V and 5 bases at J, leaving 11 bases unmatched.

The rearrangement joins TRBV5-6 to TRBJ1-1, with a weak D call TRBD1 (6 bases). The germline V gene encodes CDR1 SGHDT and CDR2 YYEEEE. This CDR3 is 14 amino acids long. The V end lost 1 base, the J end lost 0 bases, and 7 bases lay between the germline ends. The CDR3 nucleotides are TGTGCCAGCAGCTTGACAGGGATGAACACTGAAGCTTTCTTT. This gives the protein CASSLTGMNTEAFF.

The chain recombines TRBV6-1 with TRBJ2-2, with 7 bases fitting TRBD1. The CDR3 has 14 amino acids. Losses at the gene ends were 9 bases for V and 5 bases for J; bases not matched to a gene: 9. Germline CDR1 is MNHNS and CDR2 is SASEGT. CDR3 in amino acids: CASETGSGTGELFF. The CDR3, as DNA: TGTGCCAGTGAGACAGGGTCGGGAACCGGGGAGCTGTTTTTT.

The chain has TRBV15 and TRBJ2-2; 8 bases are shared with TRBD1. CDR3 length: 15 amino acids. From germline, CDR1 is LNHNV and CDR2 YYDKDF (reference sequence). Losses at the gene ends were 1 base for V and 5 bases for J; bases not matched to a gene: 3. The CDR3 DNA reads as TGTGCCACCAGCAGAGGTCAGGGGGCGACCGGGGAGCTGTTTTTT. As protein: CATSRGQGATGELFF.

The chain joins TRBV7-3 to TRBJ2-7; 9 nucleotides agree with TRBD1. V was clipped by 5 bases and J by 5 bases; unmatched bases: 4. Germline V gene data show CDR1 as SGHTA and CDR2 as FQGTGA. The CDR3 extends over 13 amino acids. CDR3 loop: CASSLQGADEQYF. Written as DNA, the CDR3 is TGTGCCAGCAGCCTACAGGGGGCGGACGAGCAGTACTTC.

The rearrangement links TRBV6-2 or TRBV6-3 to TRBJ2-7, with D perhaps being TRBD1 or TRBD2 (5 bases each). The CDR3 sequence is 12 residues long. Germline V gene data show CDR1 as MNHEY and CDR2 as SVGEGT. V was shortened by 7 bases and J by 5 bases, with 12 bases between the two germline ends. The CDR3 spells CASTHEGHEQYF. DNA for the CDR3: TGTGCCAGCACCCACGAGGGACACGAGCAGTACTTC.

V is TRBV25-1 and J is TRBJ1-4; no firm D call. The CDR3 length is 14 residues. Germline CDR1 and CDR2: MGHDK and SYGVNS. V was trimmed by 2 bases and J by 4 bases, leaving 8 bases between them. Here the CDR3 DNA reads TGTGCCAGCAGTGAAGCACAACTTAATGAAAAACTGTTTTTT. Translation gives CASSEAQLNEKLFF.

CDR3 loop: CATSRDPDSYNEQFF. The CDR3 DNA reads as TGTGCCACCAGCAGAGACCCGGACAGCTACAATGAGCAGTTCTTC. The V gene is TRBV15, the J gene TRBJ2-1, with D perhaps TRBD1 (6 bases). Trimming removed 0 bases at V and 3 bases at J, with 9 bases between. Germline CDR1 reads LNHNV; CDR2 reads YYDKDF (reference sequence). This CDR3 is 15 amino acids long.